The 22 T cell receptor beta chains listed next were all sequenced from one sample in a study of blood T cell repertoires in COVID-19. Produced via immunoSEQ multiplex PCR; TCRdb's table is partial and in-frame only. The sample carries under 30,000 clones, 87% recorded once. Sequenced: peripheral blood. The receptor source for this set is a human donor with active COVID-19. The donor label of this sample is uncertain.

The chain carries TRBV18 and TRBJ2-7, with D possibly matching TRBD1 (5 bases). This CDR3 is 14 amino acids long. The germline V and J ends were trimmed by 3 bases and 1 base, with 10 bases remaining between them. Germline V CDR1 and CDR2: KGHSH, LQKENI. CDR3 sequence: CASSPDTGSYEQYF. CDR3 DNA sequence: TGTGCCAGCTCACCGGATACAGGTTCCTACGAGCAGTACTTC.

The CDR3 sequence: CASGLQRTANTYEQYF. The CDR3 coding sequence is TGTGCCAGCGGCCTTCAACGGACAGCGAACACCTACGAGCAGTACTTC. The gene calls are TRBV27 and TRBJ2-7; D possibly corresponds to TRBD1 (6 bases). CDR1 MNHEY and CDR2 SMNVEV come from the germline V gene (reference sequence). Trimming stripped 8 bases from V and 2 bases from J, with 22 bases between. This CDR3 contains 16 residues.

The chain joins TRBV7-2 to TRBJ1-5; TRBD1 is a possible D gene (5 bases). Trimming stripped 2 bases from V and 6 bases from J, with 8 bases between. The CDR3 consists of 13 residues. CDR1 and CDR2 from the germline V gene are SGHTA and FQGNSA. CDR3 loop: CASSLRGGQPQHF. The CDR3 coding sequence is TGTGCCAGCAGCTTAAGGGGAGGTCAGCCCCAGCATTTT.

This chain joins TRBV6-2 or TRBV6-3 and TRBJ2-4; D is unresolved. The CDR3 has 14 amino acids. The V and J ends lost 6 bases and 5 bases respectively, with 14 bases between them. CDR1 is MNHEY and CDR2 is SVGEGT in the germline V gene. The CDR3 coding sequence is TGTGCCAGCAGCTCTACAGTATTTGAAAACATTCAGTACTTC. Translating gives CASSSTVFENIQYF.

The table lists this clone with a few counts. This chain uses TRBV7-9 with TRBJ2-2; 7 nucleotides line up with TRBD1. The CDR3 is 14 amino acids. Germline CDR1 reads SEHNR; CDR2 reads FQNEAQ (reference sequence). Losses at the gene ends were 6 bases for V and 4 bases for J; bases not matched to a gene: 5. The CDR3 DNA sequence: TGTGCCAGCAGGTTGGACAGGTCCACCGGGGAGCTGTTTTTT. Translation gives CASRLDRSTGELFF.

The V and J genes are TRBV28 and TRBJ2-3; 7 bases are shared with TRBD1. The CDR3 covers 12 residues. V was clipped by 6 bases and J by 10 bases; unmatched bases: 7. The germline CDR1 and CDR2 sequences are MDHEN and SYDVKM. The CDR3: CASRTGSLAQYF. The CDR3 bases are TGTGCCAGCAGGACAGGGTCCTTGGCGCAGTATTTT.

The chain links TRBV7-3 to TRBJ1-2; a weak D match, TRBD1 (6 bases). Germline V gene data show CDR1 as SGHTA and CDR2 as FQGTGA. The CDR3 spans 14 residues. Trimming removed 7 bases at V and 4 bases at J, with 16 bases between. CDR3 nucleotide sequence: TGTGCCAGCACCCCGGGTGGGGGCGGCTATGGCTACACCTTC. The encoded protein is CASTPGGGGYGYTF.

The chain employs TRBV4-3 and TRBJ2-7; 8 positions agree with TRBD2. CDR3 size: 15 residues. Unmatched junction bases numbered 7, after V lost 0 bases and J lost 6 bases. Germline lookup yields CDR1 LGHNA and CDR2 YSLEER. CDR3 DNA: TGCGCCAGCAGCCAAGAACCAGCGGGAGCCTTCGAGCAGTACTTC. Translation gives CASSQEPAGAFEQYF.

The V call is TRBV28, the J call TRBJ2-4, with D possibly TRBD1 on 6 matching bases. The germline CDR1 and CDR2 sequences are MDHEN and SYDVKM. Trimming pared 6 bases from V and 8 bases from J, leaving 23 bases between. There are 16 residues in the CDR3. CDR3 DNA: TGTGCCAGCAGCCCCTCCCAGGGGCAGGGGATTGACATTCAGTACTTC. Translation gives CASSPSQGQGIDIQYF. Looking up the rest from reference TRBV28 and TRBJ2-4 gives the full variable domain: DVKVTQSSRYLVKRTGEKVFLECVQDMDHENMFWYRQDPGLGLRLIYFSYDVKMKEKGDIPEGYSVSREKKERFSLILESASTNQTSMYLCASSPSQGQGIDIQYFGAGTRLSVL.

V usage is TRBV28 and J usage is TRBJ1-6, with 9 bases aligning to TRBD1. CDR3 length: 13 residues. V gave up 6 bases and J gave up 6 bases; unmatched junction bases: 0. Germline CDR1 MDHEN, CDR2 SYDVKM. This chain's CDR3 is CASRGQGNSPLHF. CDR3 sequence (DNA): TGTGCCAGCAGGGGACAGGGTAATTCACCCCTCCACTTT.

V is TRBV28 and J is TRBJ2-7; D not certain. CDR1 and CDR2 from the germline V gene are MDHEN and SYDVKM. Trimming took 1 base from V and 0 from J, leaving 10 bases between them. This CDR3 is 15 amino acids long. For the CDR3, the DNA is TGTGCCAGCAGTTTATACGGGTATGACTCCTACGAGCAGTACTTC. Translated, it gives CASSLYGYDSYEQYF.

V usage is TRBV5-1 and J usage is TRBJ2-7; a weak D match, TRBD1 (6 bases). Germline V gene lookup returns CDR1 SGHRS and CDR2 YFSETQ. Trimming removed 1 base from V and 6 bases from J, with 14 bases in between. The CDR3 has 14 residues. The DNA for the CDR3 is TGCGCCAGCAGCTTGTCCCCGGACAGAGCCGAGCAGTACTTC. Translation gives CASSLSPDRAEQYF. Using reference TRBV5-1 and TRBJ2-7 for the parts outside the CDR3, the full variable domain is KAGVTQTPRYLIKTRGQQVTLSCSPISGHRSVSWYQQTPGQGLQFLFEYFSETQRNKGNFPGRFSGRQFSNSRSEMNVSTLELGDSALYLCASSLSPDRAEQYFGPGTRLTVT.

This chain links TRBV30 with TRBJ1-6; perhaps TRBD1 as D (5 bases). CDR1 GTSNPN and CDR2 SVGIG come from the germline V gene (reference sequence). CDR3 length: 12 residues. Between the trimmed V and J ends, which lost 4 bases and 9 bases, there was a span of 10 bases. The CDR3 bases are TGTGCCTGGACGGGCGGGGCTTCACCCCTCCACTTT. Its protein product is CAWTGGASPLHF. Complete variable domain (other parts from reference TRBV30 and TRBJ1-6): SQTIHQWPATLVQPVGSPLSLECTVEGTSNPNLYWYRQAAGRGLQLLFYSVGIGQISSEVPQNLSASRPQDRQFILSSKKLLLSDSGFYLCAWTGGASPLHFGNGTRLTVT.

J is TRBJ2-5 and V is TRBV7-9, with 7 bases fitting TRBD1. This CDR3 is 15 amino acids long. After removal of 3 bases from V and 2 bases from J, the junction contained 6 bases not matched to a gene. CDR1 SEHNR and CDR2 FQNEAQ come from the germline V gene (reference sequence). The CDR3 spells CASSLLQGTQETQYF. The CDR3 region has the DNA TGTGCCAGCAGCTTGTTACAGGGGACACAAGAGACCCAGTACTTC.

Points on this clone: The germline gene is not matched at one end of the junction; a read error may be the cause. CDR3 amino acids: CASSLLAGGGTDTQYF. CDR3 in DNA: TGTGCTAGCAGCTTACTAGCGGGGGGGGGCACAGATACGCAGTATTTT. The chain has TRBV7-7 and TRBJ2-3; 13 nucleotides line up with TRBD2. The CDR3 has 16 amino acids. Germline lookup yields CDR1 SSHAT and CDR2 FNYEAQ (reference sequence).

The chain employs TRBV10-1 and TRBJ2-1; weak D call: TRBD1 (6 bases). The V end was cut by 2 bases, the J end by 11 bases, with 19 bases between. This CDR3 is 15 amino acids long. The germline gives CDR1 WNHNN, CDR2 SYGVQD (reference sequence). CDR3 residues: CASSEQGSALGQQFF. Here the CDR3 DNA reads TGCGCCAGCAGTGAGCAGGGGTCTGCTTTAGGGCAGCAGTTCTTC.

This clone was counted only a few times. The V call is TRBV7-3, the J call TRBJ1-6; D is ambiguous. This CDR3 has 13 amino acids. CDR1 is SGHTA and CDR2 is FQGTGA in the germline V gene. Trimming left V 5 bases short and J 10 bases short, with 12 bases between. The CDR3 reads CASSLGRESPLHF. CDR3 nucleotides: TGTGCCAGCAGCCTTGGACGGGAGTCACCCCTCCACTTT.

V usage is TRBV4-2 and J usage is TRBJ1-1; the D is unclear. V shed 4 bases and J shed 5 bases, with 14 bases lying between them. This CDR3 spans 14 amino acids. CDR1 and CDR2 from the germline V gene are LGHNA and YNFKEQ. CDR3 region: CASSLDLGGTEAFF. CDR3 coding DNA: TGTGCCAGCAGCCTAGACCTCGGCGGGACTGAAGCTTTCTTT.

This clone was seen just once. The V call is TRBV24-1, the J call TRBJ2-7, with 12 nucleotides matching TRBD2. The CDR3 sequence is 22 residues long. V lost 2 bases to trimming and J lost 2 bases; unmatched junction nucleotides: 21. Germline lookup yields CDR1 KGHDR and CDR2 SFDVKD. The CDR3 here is CATSDSEPWTSGMSAFTYEQYF. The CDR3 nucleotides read TGTGCCACCAGTGATTCTGAACCCTGGACTAGCGGGATGTCGGCTTTCACCTACGAGCAGTACTTC.

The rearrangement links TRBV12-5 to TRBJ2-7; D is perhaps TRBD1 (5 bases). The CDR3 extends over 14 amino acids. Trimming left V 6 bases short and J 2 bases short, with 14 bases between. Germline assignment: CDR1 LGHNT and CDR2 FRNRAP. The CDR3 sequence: CASGPLDTTYEQYF. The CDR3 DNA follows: TGTGCTAGTGGCCCACTGGACACGACCTACGAGCAGTACTTC.

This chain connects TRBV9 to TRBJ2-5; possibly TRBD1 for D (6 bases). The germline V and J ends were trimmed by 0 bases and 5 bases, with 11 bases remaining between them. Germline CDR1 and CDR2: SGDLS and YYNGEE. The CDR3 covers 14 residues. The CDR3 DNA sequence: TGTGCCAGCAGCGTAGTGGGGGCTGGGGAGACCCAGTACTTC. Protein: CASSVVGAGETQYF.

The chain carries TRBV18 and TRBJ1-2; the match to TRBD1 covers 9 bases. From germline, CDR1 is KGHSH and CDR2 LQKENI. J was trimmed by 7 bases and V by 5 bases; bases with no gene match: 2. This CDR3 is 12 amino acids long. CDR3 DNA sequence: TGTGCCAGCTCATGGACAGGGGTTGGCTACACCTTC. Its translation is CASSWTGVGYTF.